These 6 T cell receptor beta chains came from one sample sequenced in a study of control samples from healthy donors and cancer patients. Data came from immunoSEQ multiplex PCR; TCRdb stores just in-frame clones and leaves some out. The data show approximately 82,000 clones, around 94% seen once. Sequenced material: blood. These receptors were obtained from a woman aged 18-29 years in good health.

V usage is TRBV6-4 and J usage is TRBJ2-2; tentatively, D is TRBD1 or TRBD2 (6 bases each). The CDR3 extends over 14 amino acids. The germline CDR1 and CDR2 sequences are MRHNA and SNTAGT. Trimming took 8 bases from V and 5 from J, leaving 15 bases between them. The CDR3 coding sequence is TGTGCCAGCCGCCGGGGGCTAAGGACCGGGGAGCTGTTTTTT. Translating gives CASRRGLRTGELFF.

The CDR3 DNA follows: TGTGCCAGAAGCTTCCCAGGCCTGTCAGGGTCAAGCGACGAGCAGTACTTC. The encoded protein is CARSFPGLSGSSDEQYF. This sequence joins TRBV5-3 and TRBJ2-7, with a possible D match to TRBD1 (5 bases). TRBV5-3 is reported as an ORF; its role is uncertain. V was trimmed by 2 bases and J by 5 bases, leaving 23 bases between them. The CDR3 runs 17 residues.

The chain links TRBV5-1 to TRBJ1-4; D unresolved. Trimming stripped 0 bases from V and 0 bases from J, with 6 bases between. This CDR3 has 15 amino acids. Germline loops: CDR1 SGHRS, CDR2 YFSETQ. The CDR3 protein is CASSLGGTTNEKLFF. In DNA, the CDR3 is TGCGCCAGCAGCTTGGGCGGTACAACTAATGAAAAACTGTTTTTT.

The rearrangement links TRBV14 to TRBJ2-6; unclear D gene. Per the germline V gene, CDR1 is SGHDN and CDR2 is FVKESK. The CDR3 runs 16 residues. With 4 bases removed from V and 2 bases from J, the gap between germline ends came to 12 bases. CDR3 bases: TGTGCCAGCAGCCGACGGGCGACTCCTGGGGCCAACGTCCTGACTTTC. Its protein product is CASSRRATPGANVLTF.

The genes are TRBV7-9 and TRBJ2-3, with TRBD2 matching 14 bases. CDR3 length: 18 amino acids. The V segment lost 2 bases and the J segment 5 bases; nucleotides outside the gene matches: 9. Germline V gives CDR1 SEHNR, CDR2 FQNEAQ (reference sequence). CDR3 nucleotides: TGTGCCAGCAGCTTAACCAGACTAGCGGGGGGGCGACTAGATACGCAGTATTTT. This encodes CASSLTRLAGGRLDTQYF.

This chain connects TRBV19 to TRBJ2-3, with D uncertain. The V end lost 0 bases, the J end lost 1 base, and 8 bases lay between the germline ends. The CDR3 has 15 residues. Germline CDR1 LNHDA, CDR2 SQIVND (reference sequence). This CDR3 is CASSIEGLRTDTQYF. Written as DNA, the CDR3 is TGTGCCAGTAGTATAGAGGGTTTGCGCACAGATACGCAGTATTTT.